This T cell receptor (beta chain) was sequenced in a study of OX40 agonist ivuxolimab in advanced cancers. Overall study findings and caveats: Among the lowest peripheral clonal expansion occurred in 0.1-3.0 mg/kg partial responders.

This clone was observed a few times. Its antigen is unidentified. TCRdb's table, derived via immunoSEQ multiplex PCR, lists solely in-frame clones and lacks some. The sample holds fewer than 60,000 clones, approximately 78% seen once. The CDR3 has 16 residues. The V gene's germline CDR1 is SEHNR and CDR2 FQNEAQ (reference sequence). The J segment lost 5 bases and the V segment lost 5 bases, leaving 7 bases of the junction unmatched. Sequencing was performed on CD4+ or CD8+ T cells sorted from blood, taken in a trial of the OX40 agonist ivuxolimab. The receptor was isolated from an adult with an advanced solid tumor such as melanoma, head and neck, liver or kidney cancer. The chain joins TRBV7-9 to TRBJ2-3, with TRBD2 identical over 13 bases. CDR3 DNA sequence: TGTGCCAGCAGCCTACTAGCGGGGGGGCCTCAAGATACGCAGTATTTT. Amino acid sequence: CASSLLAGGPQDTQYF.